A selection of T cell receptor beta chains follows, all from one sample in a study of PD-1 blockade in classical Hodgkin lymphoma. The method was immunoSEQ multiplex PCR; TCRdb's version includes in-frame clones alone and lacks a portion of them. The table has fewer than 25,000 clones, roughly 80% seen once. The sample was peripheral blood mononuclear cells (PBMCs), taken before the second cycle of nivolumab. All receptors come from a human donor with classical Hodgkin lymphoma. Each CDR3 is given with its conserved first and last residue. D genes are given only for firm matches. Expanded clones get a size class; other rows say once, few or many, or leave the size out.

D	size	V	J	CDR3	DNA
.	.	TRBV6-5	TRBJ1-1	CASSYNREAFF	TGTGCCAGCAGTTATAACAGAGAAGCTTTCTTT
.	.	TRBV7-9	TRBJ1-5	CASSLGPNNQPQHF	TGTGCCAGCAGCTTAGGGCCAAATAATCAGCCCCAGCATTTT
.	.	TRBV7-9	TRBJ1-1	CASTATGYTEAFF	TGTGCCAGCACCGCGACAGGTTACACTGAAGCTTTCTTT
.	.	TRBV15	TRBJ2-3	CATSRGAGRTDTQYF	TGTGCCACCAGCAGGGGAGCGGGCCGCACAGATACGCAGTATTTT
.	.	TRBV29-1	TRBJ1-1	CSVLVESRHTEAFF	TGCAGCGTTTTAGTGGAATCTAGACACACTGAAGCTTTCTTT
.	.	TRBV6-6	TRBJ2-3	CASTDDDRLGDTQYF	TGTGCCAGCACCGATGATGACAGGTTGGGAGATACGCAGTATTTT
.	once	TRBV4-2	TRBJ1-4	CASSPTERSQGPNEKLFF	TGTGCCAGCAGCCCGACCGAACGCTCTCAGGGGCCTAATGAAAAACTGTTTTTT
.	.	TRBV4-2	TRBJ1-3	CASSRGAAGNTIYF	TGTGCCAGCAGCCGCGGGGCAGCTGGAAACACCATATATTTT
.	.	TRBV21-1	TRBJ1-6	CAITTGWDSPLHF	TGTGCCATTACGACAGGGTGGGATTCACCCCTCCACTTT
.	.	TRBV6-1	TRBJ1-2	CASSFTGTWGYTF	TGTGCCAGCAGTTTTACGGGCACCTGGGGCTACACCTTC
.	.	TRBV6-1	TRBJ1-5	CASKLGSRNQPQHF	TGTGCCAGCAAACTCGGCAGTAGAAATCAGCCCCAGCATTTT
.	.	TRBV5-1	TRBJ1-4	CASSLEPFSNEKLFF	TGCGCCAGCAGCTTGGAACCCTTTTCTAATGAAAAACTGTTTTTT
.	few	TRBV18	TRBJ1-1	CASSPNRNTEAFF	TGTGCCAGCTCACCGAACCGGAACACTGAAGCTTTCTTT
.	.	TRBV13	TRBJ2-7	CASSLGLLSSYEQYF	TGTGCCAGCAGCTTAGGACTCTTAAGCTCCTACGAGCAGTACTTC
.	once	TRBV4-2	TRBJ1-1	CASSQVQARGTEAFF	TGTGCCAGCAGCCAAGTCCAGGCGAGGGGCACTGAAGCTTTCTTT
TRBD1	.	TRBV19	TRBJ2-5	CASSGRDRGQETQYF	TGTGCCAGTAGTGGCCGGGACAGGGGGCAAGAGACCCAGTACTTC
TRBD1	once	TRBV6-1	TRBJ1-2	CASRGQGAYGYTF	TGTGCCAGCAGGGGACAGGGGGCATACGGCTACACCTTC